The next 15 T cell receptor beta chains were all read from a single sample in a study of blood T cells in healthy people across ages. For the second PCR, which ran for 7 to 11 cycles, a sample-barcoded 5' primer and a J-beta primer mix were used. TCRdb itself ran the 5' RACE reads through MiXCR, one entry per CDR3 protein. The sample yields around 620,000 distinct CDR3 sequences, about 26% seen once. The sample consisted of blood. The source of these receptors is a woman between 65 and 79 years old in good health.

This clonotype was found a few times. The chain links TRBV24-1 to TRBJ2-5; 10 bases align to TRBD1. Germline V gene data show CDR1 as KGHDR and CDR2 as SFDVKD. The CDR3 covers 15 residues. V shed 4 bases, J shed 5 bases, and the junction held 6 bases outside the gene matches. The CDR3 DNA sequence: TGTGCCACCAGTGACTCGACAGGGGGCTGGGAGACCCAGTACTTC. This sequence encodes CATSDSTGGWETQYF.

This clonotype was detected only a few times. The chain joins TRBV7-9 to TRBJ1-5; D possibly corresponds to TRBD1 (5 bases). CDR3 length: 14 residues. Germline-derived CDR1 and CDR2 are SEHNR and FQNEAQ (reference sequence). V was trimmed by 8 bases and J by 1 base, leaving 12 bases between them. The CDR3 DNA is TGTGCCAGCGGGGACGGCCCGAGCAATCAGCCCCAGCATTTT. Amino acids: CASGDGPSNQPQHF.

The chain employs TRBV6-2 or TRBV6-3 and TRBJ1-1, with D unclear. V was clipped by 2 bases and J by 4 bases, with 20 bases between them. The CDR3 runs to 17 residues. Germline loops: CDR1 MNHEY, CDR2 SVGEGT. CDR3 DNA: TGTGCCAGCAGTTACGTGACCAGGCCGGGGAAGGCCACTGAAGCTTTCTTT. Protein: CASSYVTRPGKATEAFF.

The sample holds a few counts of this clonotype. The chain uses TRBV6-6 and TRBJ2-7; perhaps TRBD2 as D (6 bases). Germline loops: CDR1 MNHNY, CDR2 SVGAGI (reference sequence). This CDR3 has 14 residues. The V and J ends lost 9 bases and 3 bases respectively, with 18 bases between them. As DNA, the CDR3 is TGTGCCAGTCGGCGAGTGGGGGGTAGCTACGAGCAGTACTTC. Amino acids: CASRRVGGSYEQYF.

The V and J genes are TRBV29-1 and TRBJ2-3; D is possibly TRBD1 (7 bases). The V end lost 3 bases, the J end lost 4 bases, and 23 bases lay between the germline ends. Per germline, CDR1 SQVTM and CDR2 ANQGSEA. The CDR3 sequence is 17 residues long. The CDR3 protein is CSVDGGGGGRLADTQYF. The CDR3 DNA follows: TGCAGCGTTGACGGCGGAGGAGGGGGCCGGCTAGCAGATACGCAGTATTTT.

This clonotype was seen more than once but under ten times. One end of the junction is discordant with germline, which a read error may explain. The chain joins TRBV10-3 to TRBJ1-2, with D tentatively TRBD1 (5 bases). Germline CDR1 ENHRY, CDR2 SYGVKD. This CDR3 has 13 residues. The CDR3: CAVSAQEEGGYTF. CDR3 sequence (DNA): TGTGCCGTCAGCGCCCAGGAGGAGGGGGGCTACACCTTC.

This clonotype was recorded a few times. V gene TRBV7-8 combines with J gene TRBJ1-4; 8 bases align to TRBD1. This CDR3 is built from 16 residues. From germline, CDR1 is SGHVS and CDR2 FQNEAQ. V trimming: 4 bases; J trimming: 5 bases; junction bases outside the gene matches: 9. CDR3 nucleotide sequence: TGTGCCAGCAGCTCCGACAGGGGAGGCCTAAATGAAAAACTGTTTTTT. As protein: CASSSDRGGLNEKLFF.

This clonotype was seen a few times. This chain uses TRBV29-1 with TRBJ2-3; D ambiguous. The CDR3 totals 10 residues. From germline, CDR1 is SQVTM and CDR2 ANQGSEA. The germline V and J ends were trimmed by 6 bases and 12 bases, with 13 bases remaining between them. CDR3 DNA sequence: TGCAGCGTAGTCTTTGGCCCCCAGTATTTT. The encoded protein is CSVVFGPQYF.

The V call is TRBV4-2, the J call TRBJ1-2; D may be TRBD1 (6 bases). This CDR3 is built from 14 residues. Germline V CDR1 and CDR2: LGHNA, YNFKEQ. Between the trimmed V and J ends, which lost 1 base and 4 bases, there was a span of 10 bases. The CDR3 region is CASSQAPGVYGYTF. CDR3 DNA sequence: TGTGCCAGCAGCCAAGCCCCAGGGGTCTATGGCTACACCTTC.

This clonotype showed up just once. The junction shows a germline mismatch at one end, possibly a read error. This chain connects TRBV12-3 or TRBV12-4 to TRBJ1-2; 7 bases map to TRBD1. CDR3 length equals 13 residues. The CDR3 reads CAGSRQGRDGYTF. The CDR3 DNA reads TGTGCCGGCAGCCGACAGGGAAGAGATGGCTACACCTTC.

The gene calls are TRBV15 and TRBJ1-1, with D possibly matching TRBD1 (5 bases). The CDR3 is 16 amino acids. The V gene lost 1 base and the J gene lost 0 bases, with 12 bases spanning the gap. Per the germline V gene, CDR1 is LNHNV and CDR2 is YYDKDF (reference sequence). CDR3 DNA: TGTGCCACCAGCAGAGGCGCGGGGGGAATGAACACTGAAGCTTTCTTT. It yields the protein CATSRGAGGMNTEAFF.

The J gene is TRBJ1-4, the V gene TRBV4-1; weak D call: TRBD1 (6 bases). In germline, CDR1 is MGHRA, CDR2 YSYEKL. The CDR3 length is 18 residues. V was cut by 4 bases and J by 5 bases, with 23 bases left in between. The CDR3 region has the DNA TGCGCCAGCAGCCGGGCAGGGGAGGGATTGGGCATAAATGAAAAACTGTTTTTT. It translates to CASSRAGEGLGINEKLFF.

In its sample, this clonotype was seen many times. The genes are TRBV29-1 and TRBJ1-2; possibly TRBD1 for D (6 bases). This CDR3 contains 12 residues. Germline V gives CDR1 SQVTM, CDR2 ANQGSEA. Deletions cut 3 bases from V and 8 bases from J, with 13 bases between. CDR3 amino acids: CSVDPRGIGYTF. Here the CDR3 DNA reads TGCAGCGTTGACCCCAGGGGTATCGGCTACACCTTC.

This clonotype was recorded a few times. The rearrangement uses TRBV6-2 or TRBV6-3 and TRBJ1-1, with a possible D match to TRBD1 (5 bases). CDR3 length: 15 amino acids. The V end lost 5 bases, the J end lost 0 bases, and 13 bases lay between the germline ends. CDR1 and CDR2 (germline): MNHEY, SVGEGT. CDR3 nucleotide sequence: TGTGCCAGCAGTATCGGCAGGGTATTGAACACTGAAGCTTTCTTT. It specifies CASSIGRVLNTEAFF.

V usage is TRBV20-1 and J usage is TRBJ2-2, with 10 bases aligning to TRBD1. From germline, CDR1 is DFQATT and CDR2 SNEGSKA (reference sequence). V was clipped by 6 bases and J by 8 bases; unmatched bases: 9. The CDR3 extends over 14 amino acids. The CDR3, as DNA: TGCAGTGCCGCCAGACAGGGGGCCCGTGGGGAGCTGTTTTTT. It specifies CSAARQGARGELFF.